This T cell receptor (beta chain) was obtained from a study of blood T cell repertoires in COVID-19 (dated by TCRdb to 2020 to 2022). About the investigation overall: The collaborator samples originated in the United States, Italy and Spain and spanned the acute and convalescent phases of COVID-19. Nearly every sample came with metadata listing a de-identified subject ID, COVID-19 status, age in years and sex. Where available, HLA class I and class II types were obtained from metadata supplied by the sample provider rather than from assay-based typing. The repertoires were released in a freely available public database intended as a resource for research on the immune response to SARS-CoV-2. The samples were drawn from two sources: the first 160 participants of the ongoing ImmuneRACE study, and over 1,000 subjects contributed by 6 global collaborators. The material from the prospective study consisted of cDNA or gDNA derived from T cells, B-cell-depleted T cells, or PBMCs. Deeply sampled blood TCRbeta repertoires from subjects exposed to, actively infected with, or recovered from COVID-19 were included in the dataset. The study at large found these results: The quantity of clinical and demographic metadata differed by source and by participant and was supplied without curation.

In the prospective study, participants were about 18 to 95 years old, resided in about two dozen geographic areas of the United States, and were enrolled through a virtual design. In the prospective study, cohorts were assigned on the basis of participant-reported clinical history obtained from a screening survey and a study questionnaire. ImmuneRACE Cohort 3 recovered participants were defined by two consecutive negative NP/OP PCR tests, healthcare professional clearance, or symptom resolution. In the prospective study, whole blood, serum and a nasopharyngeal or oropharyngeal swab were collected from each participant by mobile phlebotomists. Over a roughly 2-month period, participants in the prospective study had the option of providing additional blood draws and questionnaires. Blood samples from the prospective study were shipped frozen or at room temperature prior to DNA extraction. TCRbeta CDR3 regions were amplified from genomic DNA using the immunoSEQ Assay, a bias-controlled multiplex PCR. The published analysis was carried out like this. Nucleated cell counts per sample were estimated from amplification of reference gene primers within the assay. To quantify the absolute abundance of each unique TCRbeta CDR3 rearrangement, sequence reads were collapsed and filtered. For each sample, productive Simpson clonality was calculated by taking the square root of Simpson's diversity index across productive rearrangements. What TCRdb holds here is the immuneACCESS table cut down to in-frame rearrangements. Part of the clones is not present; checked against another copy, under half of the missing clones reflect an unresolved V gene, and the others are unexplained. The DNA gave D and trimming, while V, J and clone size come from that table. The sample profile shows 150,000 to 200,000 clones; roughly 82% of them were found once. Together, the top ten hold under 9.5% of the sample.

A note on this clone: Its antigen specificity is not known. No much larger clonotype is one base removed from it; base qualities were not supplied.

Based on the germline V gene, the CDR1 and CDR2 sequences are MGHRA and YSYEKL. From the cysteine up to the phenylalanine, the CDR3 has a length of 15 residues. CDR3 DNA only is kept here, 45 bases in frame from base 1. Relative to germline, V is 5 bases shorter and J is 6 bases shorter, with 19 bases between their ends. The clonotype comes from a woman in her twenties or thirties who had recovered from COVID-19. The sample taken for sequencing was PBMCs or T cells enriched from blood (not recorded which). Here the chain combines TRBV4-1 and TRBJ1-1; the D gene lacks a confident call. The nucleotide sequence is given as TGCGCCAGCAGCTACCGGGGTCCCGCAGGCGCTGAAGCTTTCTTT. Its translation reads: CASSYRGPAGAEAFF.